This T cell receptor beta chain is from a study of HIV-infected patients and healthy controls. Background on the study: Total CDR3 counts per chain did not differ significantly between patients and controls.

The study's findings and limits: Diversity differences between study cohorts were not due to their slight age and sex differences. HIV-infected repertoires had significantly higher mean Gini indices than controls, possibly reflecting oligoclonality. Eight alpha and eight beta V genes differed significantly in mean usage between HIV-infected patients and controls.

Reverse transcription used around 500 ng RNA and constant-region primers for alpha and beta. Each of the alpha and beta chains got its own library through chain-specific third strand synthesis with indices. TCRdb processed the 5' RACE reads anew with MiXCR; each CDR3 protein has one entry. The sample yields about 3,800 distinct CDR3 sequences, approximately 8.5% seen once. With 5 bases removed from V and 9 bases from J, the gap between germline ends came to 11 bases. This CDR3 is built from 12 residues. The germline V gene encodes CDR1 MGHRA and CDR2 YSYEKL. Antiretroviral therapy had run roughly three months, about 14 weeks, before follow-up blood collection. No cell fractionation was done, so the repertoire covers all unsorted peripheral blood T cells. This clonotype is termed medium-sized. Its antigen is currently unknown.

The TCR was taken from an adult with HIV infection. The genes are TRBV4-1 and TRBJ2-1; D assignment may be TRBD1 or TRBD2 (6 bases each). The input for sequencing was blood, taken during antiretroviral therapy. In DNA, the CDR3 is TGCGCCAGCAGCGCGACGGGGGCTGAGCAGTTCTTC. Translated: CASSATGAEQFF.